This TCR beta chain was sequenced for a study of CD8 T cells in Susac syndrome (dated by TCRdb to between 2019 and 2020). The study in broad terms: Among the Susac syndrome patients who were sequenced, clinically active disease was present in about six and clinical remission was observed in fewer than 10. The clonality of the CD8+ T cell repertoire was compared across approximately 12 healthy donors, some 14 Susac syndrome patients and under 19 multiple sclerosis patients. Repertoire sequencing was used to test whether CD8+ T cell activation and differentiation in Susac syndrome was antigen driven. At blood withdrawal, Susac syndrome patients were therapy-naive, treated with corticosteroids (with IVIg additionally given to some), or treated with IVIg alone. Study-wide conclusions, independent of this receptor: Sixteen and five Susac-specific public clones were found in the total CD8+ and CD8+ TEMRA repertoires, respectively. Clonal expansion was observed in Susac syndrome CD8+ repertoires, with the highest expansion in CD8+ TEMRA cells and greater expansion in clinically active than in remitting patients. The study acknowledged that relatively few individuals were included in the TCR sequencing and HLA analysis.

The germline V gene sets CDR1 to SQVTM and CDR2 to ANQGSEA. The cysteine opens and the phenylalanine closes a CDR3 of 16 amino acids. CDR3 DNA only is kept here, 48 bases in frame from base 1. V loses 0 bases of germline sequence and J loses 0 bases, and the interval between the two ends is 15 bases. RNA was extracted using the RNeasy kit, and roughly 0.5 to 1 microgram was reverse transcribed with random hexamers. The immunoSEQ multiplex PCR assay, covering 54 Vbeta and 13 Jbeta segments, was used to amplify TCR beta CDR3 regions. PCR amplification bias was corrected by using a synthetic template baseline for primer optimization and computational correction. As for the original processing: Reads were annotated to V, D and J genes according to IMGT and were analyzed with immunoSEQ Analyzer, with only productive sequences retained. Clonality was calculated as one minus the Shannon entropy normalized by log2 of the number of productive unique sequences. Public and private clones were assessed among the 100 most prevalent clones of each patient and control. Susac-specific clones were defined as absent from healthy and MS cohorts, over a thousand published viral clones and other ImmuneACCESS disease sequences. TCRdb reran the public reads through fastp at Q25 and MiXCR, keeping productive beta chains. Every CDR3 protein is listed once, alongside the most common genes and DNA of its rows. It is TCRdb's table, rather than the study itself, that gives the V and J calls and clone size. The sample has about 75,000 distinct CDR3 sequences on record, approximately 93% of them singletons. Clones ranked in the top ten supply roughly 0.5% of the sample.

Worth noting for this clonotype: Its antigen is unknown. There are no base qualities to consult, and no much larger clone falls within one base.

Peripheral blood CD8+ and CD4+ T cells from healthy donors, Susac syndrome patients and multiple sclerosis patients were profiled by high-throughput TCR beta sequencing. Recently defined diagnostic criteria for definite or probable disease were met by the Susac syndrome patients. Bulk CD8+ and CD4+ T cells were purified magnetically by negative isolation, whereas CD8+ TEMRA cells were enriched by FACS. Blood was collected in EDTA tubes and processed within 24 hours, with PBMCs isolated through density gradient centrifugation. PBMCs intended for TCR sequencing were cryopreserved in liquid nitrogen and were subsequently thawed in a 37 degrees C water bath. A purity of at least 90% was achieved for sorted or isolated CD4+, CD8+ and CD8+ TEMRA cells.

Sequencing was carried out using CD8+ T cells from PBMCs. This receptor was obtained from a human donor with Susac syndrome. The chain is assembled from TRBV29-1 and TRBJ2-7, with a weak D call of TRBD1 (6 bases match). The DNA reads TGCAGCGTTGAAGATGATCGACAGGCTACCTCCTACGAGCAGTACTTC. It encodes CSVEDDRQATSYEQYF.